A single sample gave rise to the 14 T cell receptor beta chains below, sequenced in a study of CD8 T cells in ankylosing spondylitis. A single record per CDR3 protein comes from TCRdb applying MiXCR to the 5' RACE reads. This sample carries some 340,000 distinct CDR3 sequences, 14% to 15% of them seen once, and the ten largest clones take 0.95% to 1.4%. Material: blood, either unsorted or a sorted T cell fraction (not recorded which). The receptors here all came from a male donor with ankylosing spondylitis or in good health (not recorded which).

This chain uses TRBV10-3 with TRBJ2-7; D is undetermined. Germline values: CDR1 ENHRY, CDR2 SYGVKD. This CDR3 is built from 12 residues. V was pared by 3 bases and J by 4 bases, with 7 bases between. The CDR3 DNA reads as TGTGCCATCAGTGAAGGACGTTACGAGCAGTACTTC. It is translated as CAISEGRYEQYF.

The chain carries TRBV10-3 and TRBJ2-7; D is perhaps TRBD1 or TRBD2 (5 bases each). Germline CDR1 is ENHRY and CDR2 is SYGVKD. Trimming stripped 1 base from V and 2 bases from J, with 6 bases between. This CDR3 contains 13 residues. This CDR3 reads CAISELGAYEQYF. The CDR3 nucleotides read TGTGCCATCAGTGAGTTGGGGGCCTACGAGCAGTACTTC.

This clonotype has at least ten counts. The rearrangement uses TRBV12-3 or TRBV12-4 and TRBJ2-5; the match to TRBD2 covers 10 bases. V was clipped by 5 bases and J by 7 bases; unmatched bases: 7. The CDR3 is 14 amino acids. The DNA for the CDR3 is TGTGCCAGCAGTCAGAGCGGGGGGGCGGTGACCCAGTACTTC. This gives the protein CASSQSGGAVTQYF.

This clonotype came up a few times. CDR3 protein: CASSQDQRPTSGNTIYF. The DNA for the CDR3 is TGCGCCAGCAGCCAAGATCAGAGGCCGACCTCTGGAAACACCATATATTTT. The rearrangement joins TRBV4-1 to TRBJ1-3; D not certain. The CDR3 has 17 residues. Per germline, CDR1 MGHRA and CDR2 YSYEKL. V was clipped by 0 bases and J by 0 bases, with 12 bases between them.

This clonotype was seen a few times. The chain joins TRBV5-5 to TRBJ2-7; D call uncertain. Per germline, CDR1 SGHKS and CDR2 YYEKEE (reference sequence). Trimming stripped 4 bases from V and 4 bases from J, with 12 bases between. CDR3 size: 13 residues. CDR3 sequence (DNA): TGTGCCAGCAGCGTGGGTGTCAGATACGAGCAGTACTTC. Protein sequence: CASSVGVRYEQYF.

There are a few counts of this clonotype. The V call is TRBV5-1, the J call TRBJ2-3, with D perhaps given as TRBD1 or TRBD2 (5 bases each). This CDR3 comprises 16 residues. The germline gives CDR1 SGHRS, CDR2 YFSETQ. Trimming removed 4 bases from V and 2 bases from J, with 17 bases in between. The CDR3 spells CASSRDGKEFTDTQYF. CDR3 bases: TGCGCCAGCAGCCGGGACGGAAAGGAGTTCACAGATACGCAGTATTTT.

This clonotype was recorded a few times. This rearrangement joins TRBV6-1 to TRBJ1-2, with a possible D match to TRBD1 (6 bases). CDR1 is MNHNS, CDR2 SASEGT, per germline. This CDR3 contains 15 residues. With 4 bases removed from V and 8 bases from J, the gap between germline ends came to 20 bases. The CDR3 sequence: CASSAVGGREEGYTF. CDR3 bases: TGTGCCAGCAGTGCCGTGGGGGGGCGCGAGGAGGGCTACACCTTC.

This clonotype was recorded many times. This sequence joins TRBV12-3 or TRBV12-4 and TRBJ1-5, with 8 bases matching TRBD1. V shed 7 bases and J 6 bases; nucleotides not matched to a gene: 8. This CDR3 comprises 14 residues. DNA of the CDR3: TGTGCCAGCACCGCGACAGGGGAAAGTCAGCCCCAGCATTTT. Its protein is CASTATGESQPQHF.

CDR3 sequence (DNA): TGCGCCAGCAGTGGATCCGGGACCGTAGGAAATTCACCCCTCCACTTT. It yields the protein CASSGSGTVGNSPLHF. This rearrangement joins TRBV10-1 to TRBJ1-6; tentative D call: TRBD1 (5 bases). V dropped 4 bases and J dropped 7 bases, with 17 bases sitting between them. The CDR3 extends over 16 amino acids. CDR1 WNHNN and CDR2 SYGVQD come from the germline V gene (reference sequence).

This clonotype was recorded at least ten times. V is TRBV10-1 and J is TRBJ2-2; no reliable D call. Germline-derived CDR1 and CDR2 are WNHNN and SYGVQD (reference sequence). V was shortened by 7 bases and J by 6 bases, with 12 bases between the two germline ends. This CDR3 has 13 residues. CDR3: CASMSPMSGELFF. The CDR3 DNA sequence: TGCGCCAGCATGAGCCCCATGTCCGGGGAGCTGTTTTTT.

This clonotype was counted between two and nine times. CDR3 DNA: TGTGCCAGCAGCTTAGAGGCCGGGGGGGCAGGGAACGAGCAGTACTTC. Its translation: CASSLEAGGAGNEQYF. The V gene is TRBV11-3, the J gene TRBJ2-7; 8 positions agree with TRBD2. CDR3 length: 16 amino acids. Germline CDR1 reads SGHNT; CDR2 reads YENEEA. Trimming took 0 bases from V and 5 from J; bases not matched to a gene: 9.

The rearrangement joins TRBV5-1 to TRBJ1-1; D ambiguous. Germline V gives CDR1 SGHRS, CDR2 YFSETQ. The CDR3 has 17 amino acids. Deletions cut 0 bases from V and 4 bases from J, with 19 bases between. The CDR3 is CASSLASRSGKTTEAFF. Here the CDR3 DNA reads TGCGCCAGCAGCTTGGCCTCCCGCAGCGGGAAAACCACTGAAGCTTTCTTT. The variable domain in full, completed from reference TRBV5-1 and TRBJ1-1, reads KAGVTQTPRYLIKTRGQQVTLSCSPISGHRSVSWYQQTPGQGLQFLFEYFSETQRNKGNFPGRFSGRQFSNSRSEMNVSTLELGDSALYLCASSLASRSGKTTEAFFGQGTRLTVV.

The chain employs TRBV4-1 and TRBJ1-2; D is undetermined. Trimming pared 0 bases from V and 3 bases from J, leaving 8 bases between. Germline V gives CDR1 MGHRA, CDR2 YSYEKL. The CDR3 spans 14 residues. The CDR3 here is CASSQEQGYYGYTF. DNA for the CDR3: TGCGCCAGCAGCCAAGAACAAGGGTACTATGGCTACACCTTC.

The chain joins TRBV7-9 to TRBJ2-3; D remains ambiguous. The CDR3 spans 16 residues. Germline CDR1 reads SEHNR; CDR2 reads FQNEAQ (reference sequence). Trimming took 1 base from V and 2 from J, leaving 13 bases between them. The CDR3, as DNA: TGTGCCAGCAGCTTAGTTCAGTACAGACTCACAGATACGCAGTATTTT. Translated: CASSLVQYRLTDTQYF.